This T cell receptor (beta chain) appears in the sequencing data of a study of blood T cell repertoires in COVID-19. In the study overall: Samples representing acute and convalescent COVID-19 were sourced from the United States, Italy and Spain.

Germline values: CDR1 SGDLS, CDR2 YYNGEE. The V end was cut by 0 bases, the J end by 7 bases, with 11 bases between. The CDR3 is made up of 14 amino acids. Residents of 24 US areas, aged roughly 18 to 89 years, made up the participants. In the source study's methods: Amplification of reference gene primers provided the estimated nucleated cell counts. Libraries were prepared by immunoSEQ multiplex PCR; TCRdb keeps only in-frame clonotypes and omits some of them. The V and J calls and clone size were taken over from that table, and D and trimming were inferred from the DNA. The sample lists fewer than 250,000 clones, 80% to 90% occurring once.

This sequence originates from a woman aged 40 to 55 with acute COVID-19. The specimen was PBMCs or T cells enriched from blood (not recorded which). This rearrangement joins TRBV9 to TRBJ1-5; weak D call: TRBD1 (5 bases). Written as DNA, the CDR3 is TGTGCCAGCAGCGTAGGCCAGGGCCCCCAGCCCCAGCATTTT. As protein: CASSVGQGPQPQHF.